These T cell receptor beta chains were read from a single sample in a study of blood T cell repertoires in COVID-19. Generated by immunoSEQ multiplex PCR, the TCRdb table keeps only in-frame clones and is missing some. The data hold under 300,000 clones, with approximately 88% observed a single time. The sample consisted of PBMCs or T cells enriched from blood (not recorded which). Every receptor here comes from a woman younger than 45 who had recovered from COVID-19. Both conserved end residues are part of each CDR3.

v_call: TRBV27; cdr3_length: 17; j_call: TRBJ2-6; cdr3_aa: CASSLSVGDSGANVLTF
v_call: TRBV6-5; cdr3_length: 14; j_call: TRBJ2-7; cdr3_aa: CASSLQGPSYEQYF
v_call: TRBV27; cdr3_length: 16; j_call: TRBJ1-5; cdr3_aa: CASSPTAQASNQPQHF
v_call: TRBV5-4; cdr3_length: 15; j_call: TRBJ1-4; cdr3_aa: CASSERQVGNEKLFF
v_call: TRBV6-5; cdr3_length: 12; j_call: TRBJ2-7; cdr3_aa: CASSMDSHEQYF
v_call: TRBV5-1; cdr3_length: 15; j_call: TRBJ1-1; cdr3_aa: CASSLERGWNTEAFF
v_call: TRBV12-3/TRBV12-4; cdr3_length: 12; j_call: TRBJ2-7; cdr3_aa: CASSLRSTEQYF
v_call: TRBV27; cdr3_length: 14; j_call: TRBJ2-2; cdr3_aa: CASTLSGMAGELFF
v_call: TRBV19; cdr3_length: 14; j_call: TRBJ2-3; cdr3_aa: CASSISSGTDTQYF
v_call: TRBV28; cdr3_length: 19; j_call: TRBJ2-1; cdr3_aa: CASSFPPLGLTSGYSEQFF
v_call: TRBV12-3/TRBV12-4; cdr3_length: 12; j_call: TRBJ1-1; cdr3_aa: CASRIAPSEAFF